Given below is one T cell receptor (beta chain) in context. The data stem from a study of blood T cell repertoires in COVID-19. Looking at the study overall: Collection of acute and convalescent COVID-19 samples took place in the United States, Italy and Spain. T cells, B-cell-depleted T cells, or PBMCs supplied cDNA or gDNA.

Study processing details: How many nucleated cells were present was estimated from reference gene primer amplification. The data were produced by immunoSEQ multiplex PCR, yet TCRdb's version contains in-frame clones alone and is incomplete. That table is the source of V, J and clone size, and D and trimming were worked out from the DNA. The sample records 340,000 or so clones, roughly 84% being singletons. Between the trimmed V and J ends, which lost 0 bases and 7 bases, there was a span of 13 bases. Germline-derived CDR1 and CDR2 are SGHKS and YYEKEE (reference sequence). CDR3 length equals 15 residues.

This receptor was identified in a man aged 50 to 60 with active or convalescent COVID-19. The V and J genes are TRBV5-5 and TRBJ1-4, with D tentatively TRBD1 (6 bases). Sequenced: peripheral blood. This CDR3 is CASSLGQGYGEKLFF. The CDR3 DNA follows: TGTGCCAGCAGCTTGGGGCAGGGGTACGGTGAAAAACTGTTTTTT.